This T cell receptor beta chain was sequenced during a study of regulatory T cells in long-lasting Graves disease. The time point was: newly diagnosed GD, antithyroid drugs for less than 3 months. PBMC RNA was the source of the TCR library. According to the study, TCR beta libraries were built with iRepertoire HTBI primers and CDR3-region Arm-PCR. Each CDR3 protein gets one entry after TCRdb re-called the multiplex PCR reads with MiXCR. The repertoire consists of a few hundred thousand distinct CDR3 sequences, with about 15% occurring once and the leading ten covering about 8.2%. Deletions cut 1 base from V and 6 bases from J, with 16 bases between. The CDR3 is 15 residues long. Germline V gene data show CDR1 as DFQATT and CDR2 as SNEGSKA (reference sequence). Ten or more counts support this clonotype. The same sample was also used in a study of T cells in Graves' hyperthyroidism and ophthalmopathy.

The chain uses TRBV20-1 and TRBJ2-1, with D tentatively TRBD2 (5 bases). Sequences were derived from peripheral blood mononuclear cells (PBMCs), sampled at new diagnosis, from a patient treated with antithyroid drugs. The TCR was taken from a woman aged 40 to 50 with Graves disease. CDR3 sequence (DNA): TGCAGTGCTAGAGGTGCGGCGGGTCTACTCAATGAGCAGTTCTTC. Translated, it gives CSARGAAGLLNEQFF.